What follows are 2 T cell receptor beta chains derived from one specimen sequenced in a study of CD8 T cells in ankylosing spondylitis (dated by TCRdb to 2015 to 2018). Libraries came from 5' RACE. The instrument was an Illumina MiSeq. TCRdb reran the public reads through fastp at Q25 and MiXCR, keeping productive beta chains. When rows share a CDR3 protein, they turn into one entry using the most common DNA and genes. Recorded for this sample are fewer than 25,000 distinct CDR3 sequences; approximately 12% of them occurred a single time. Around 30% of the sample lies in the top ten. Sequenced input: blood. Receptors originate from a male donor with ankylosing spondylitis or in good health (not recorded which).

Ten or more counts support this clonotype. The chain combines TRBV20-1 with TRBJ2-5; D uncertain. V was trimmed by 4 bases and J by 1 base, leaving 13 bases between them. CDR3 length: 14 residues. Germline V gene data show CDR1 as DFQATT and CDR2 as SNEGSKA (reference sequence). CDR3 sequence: CSATRQIRQETQYF. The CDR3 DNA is TGCAGTGCTACGCGTCAGATCCGCCAAGAGACCCAGTACTTC.

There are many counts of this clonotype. The CDR3 sequence: CSAAQGLNQPQHF. The CDR3 region has the DNA TGCAGTGCCGCCCAAGGGTTAAATCAGCCCCAGCATTTT. The chain is built from TRBV20-1 and TRBJ1-5; D call uncertain. Trimming cost V 6 bases and J 4 bases, with 13 bases left between them. The germline CDR1 and CDR2 sequences are DFQATT and SNEGSKA (reference sequence). There are 13 residues in the CDR3.